The rows below give T cell receptor beta chains drawn from one sample of a study of T cell responses to AZD1222 COVID-19 vaccine. Using immunoSEQ multiplex PCR, the repertoire was profiled, and TCRdb retains in-frame clones only, with some absent. The table shows over 110,000 clones, with more than 85% occurring only once. The input for sequencing was peripheral blood, taken on day 0 of AZD1222 vaccination. These receptors were taken from an adult in good health. Both conserved end residues are trimmed from each CDR3.

V gene	J gene	CDR3 protein
TRBV5-4	TRBJ2-7	ASSIQGSYEQY
TRBV12-3/TRBV12-4	TRBJ1-2	ASSFTGAGGYT
TRBV29-1	TRBJ2-1	SAATSGAINEQF
TRBV10-3	TRBJ1-2	AIPRDRDNYGYT
TRBV6-2/TRBV6-3	TRBJ1-5	ASSQGRRQPQH
TRBV6-5	TRBJ1-1	ASRYRVTEAF
TRBV7-9	TRBJ1-2	ASSETGTAKGYT
TRBV5-1	TRBJ1-1	ASGSGQVYTEAF
TRBV3-1/TRBV3-2	TRBJ2-7	ASSQGMVAGYEQY
TRBV20-1	TRBJ1-2	SAIDRGQGYGYT
TRBV7-8	TRBJ1-2	ASSQSRSNLNTGGSYGYT
TRBV27	TRBJ1-1	ASSYRRGFGVAEAF
TRBV7-9	TRBJ2-3	ASSNNPGRGDADTQY
TRBV6-2/TRBV6-3	TRBJ2-1	ASRPSGSYNEQF
TRBV5-8	TRBJ1-2	ASSPGTGQNYGYT
TRBV7-2	TRBJ2-7	ASSLRFDSYEQY
TRBV7-3	TRBJ2-2	ASSLTWAGELF
TRBV6-6	TRBJ2-2	ASSFLSGGSSGELF